One T cell receptor (beta chain) is described in this entry. V was shortened by 6 bases and J by 0 bases, with 12 bases between the two germline ends. CDR1 is LNHDA and CDR2 is SQIVND in the germline V gene (reference sequence). The CDR3 totals 15 residues. The time point: baseline pretreatment blood. Treatment denoted: 15 Gy SBRT to primary tumor, nephrectomy 4 weeks later. The record originates from a study of radiation and T cells in renal cell carcinoma. The protocol was immunoSEQ multiplex PCR, while the TCRdb copy is restricted to in-frame clones and leaves out a portion. The sample carries some 100,000 clones, roughly four fifths recorded once.

J is TRBJ1-5 and V is TRBV19; D is perhaps TRBD1 (6 bases). Sample: blood, taken from a patient whose treatment included radiotherapy and nephrectomy. The receptor was derived from a man aged 55 to 70 with renal cell carcinoma. CDR3: CASSAGAISNQPQHF. DNA for the CDR3: TGTGCCAGTAGCGCAGGGGCCATTAGCAATCAGCCCCAGCATTTT.